One and the same sample provided the 32 T cell receptor beta chains below, sequenced in a study of T cells in Graves' hyperthyroidism and ophthalmopathy. Regions amplified from RNA transcripts were the TCR beta CDR3 regions. HTBI primers were employed in a first-round RT-PCR of the TCR CDR3. Via MiXCR, TCRdb re-called the multiplex PCR reads, giving one row per CDR3 protein. The data hold approximately 210,000 distinct CDR3 sequences, with approximately 17% observed a single time. The sequencing sample was made of blood. The receptors shown here come from a man in his fifties or sixties with Graves' hyperthyroidism.

This clonotype was seen only a few times. J is TRBJ2-5 and V is TRBV5-5; D call uncertain. There are 13 residues in the CDR3. Germline V CDR1 and CDR2: SGHKS, YYEKEE (reference sequence). V gave up 9 bases and J gave up 1 base, with 13 bases separating them. CDR3 loop: CANSRSPQETQYF. In nucleotides, the CDR3 is TGTGCCAACTCGAGAAGCCCCCAAGAGACCCAGTACTTC.

The V gene is TRBV20-1, the J gene TRBJ2-1, with 12 bases aligning to TRBD2. V shed 6 bases, J shed 9 bases, and the junction held 9 bases outside the gene matches. Per germline, CDR1 DFQATT and CDR2 SNEGSKA (reference sequence). The CDR3 consists of 14 residues. This CDR3 reads CSAVGLAGSSEQFF. The DNA for the CDR3 is TGCAGTGCCGTCGGACTAGCGGGAAGTAGTGAGCAGTTCTTC.

The rearrangement joins TRBV28 to TRBJ2-3; TRBD1 aligns across 8 bases. The CDR3 is 15 amino acids. V was clipped by 6 bases and J by 1 base; unmatched bases: 6. Looked up from germline, CDR1 is MDHEN and CDR2 is SYDVKM. The DNA of the CDR3 is TGTGCCAGCAGCGCCGGACAGGGCGGCACAGATACGCAGTATTTT. Its translation is CASSAGQGGTDTQYF.

This clonotype showed up many times. The V call is TRBV20-1, the J call TRBJ2-1; weak D call: TRBD2 (6 bases). The germline V gene encodes CDR1 DFQATT and CDR2 SNEGSKA (reference sequence). CDR3 length equals 13 residues. Deletions cut 4 bases from V and 9 bases from J, with 16 bases between. Written as DNA, the CDR3 is TGCAGTGCTAAGGGGACTCTACAAGTTGAGCAGTTCTTC. Its translation is CSAKGTLQVEQFF.

This clonotype was seen many times. The chain has TRBV10-3 and TRBJ2-6; 14 positions match TRBD2. With 10 bases clipped from V and 0 bases from J, the junction kept 14 bases outside the gene matches. This CDR3 comprises 20 residues. Germline V gene sequence: CDR1 ENHRY, CDR2 SYGVKD. The CDR3: CATRPGTSGRESSGANVLTF. The CDR3 bases are TGTGCCACCCGCCCTGGGACTAGCGGGAGAGAATCCTCTGGGGCCAACGTCCTGACTTTC.

This clonotype was counted at least ten times. J is TRBJ2-1 and V is TRBV20-1; 7 bases line up with TRBD1. The CDR3 covers 15 residues. Germline V gives CDR1 DFQATT, CDR2 SNEGSKA (reference sequence). Trimming took 3 bases from V and 7 from J; bases not matched to a gene: 12. The CDR3, as DNA: TGCAGTGCTAGGCTGAGACGAGGCAGGGGGAATGAGCAGTTCTTC. It yields the protein CSARLRRGRGNEQFF.

This clonotype was observed many times. V and J are TRBV19 and TRBJ2-1; 10 bases match TRBD2. The CDR3 loop spans 16 amino acids. V dropped 7 bases and J dropped 3; count of bases not matched to a gene: 9. Germline V CDR1 and CDR2: LNHDA, SQIVND (reference sequence). CDR3 residues: CASTPASGGFYNEQFF. CDR3 in DNA: TGTGCCAGTACCCCAGCTAGCGGGGGATTCTACAATGAGCAGTTCTTC.

The J gene is TRBJ2-1, the V gene TRBV12-3 or TRBV12-4; 10 bases are a match to TRBD2. The ends lost 7 bases at V and 15 bases at J; junction bases unmatched: 12. The CDR3 extends over 13 amino acids. CDR3 loop: CASTTPPGLARFF. The CDR3 nucleotides read TGTGCCAGCACGACTCCCCCGGGACTAGCGCGGTTCTTC.

In its sample, this clonotype was seen many times. The chain combines TRBV15 with TRBJ1-2; 9 bases align to TRBD1. Germline V gives CDR1 LNHNV, CDR2 YYDKDF (reference sequence). This CDR3 comprises 21 residues. J gave up 3 bases and V 3 bases, and 23 bases lay outside the gene matches. The CDR3 reads CATSSRSIVGNHRGRHYGYTF. In DNA form, the CDR3 reads TGTGCCACCAGCAGTAGGTCTATTGTTGGGAATCACAGGGGGCGCCACTATGGCTACACCTTC.

The chain carries TRBV2 and TRBJ1-2; the match to TRBD1 covers 7 bases. The CDR3 loop spans 14 amino acids. V lost 4 bases to trimming and J lost 4 bases; unmatched junction nucleotides: 6. Germline values: CDR1 SNHLY, CDR2 FYNNEI. The CDR3 reads CASSGVQGVYGYTF. The DNA for the CDR3 is TGTGCCAGCAGTGGGGTTCAGGGGGTCTATGGCTACACCTTC.

This clonotype was observed many times. This chain links TRBV3-1 with TRBJ2-3; D remains ambiguous. Between the trimmed V and J ends, which lost 1 base and 2 bases, there was a span of 13 bases. CDR3 length: 16 residues. The germline V gene encodes CDR1 LGHDT and CDR2 YNNKEL (reference sequence). CDR3 sequence reads: CASSQGGSVNTDTQYF. The CDR3 DNA is TGTGCCAGCAGCCAAGGAGGTTCAGTAAACACAGATACGCAGTATTTT.

This clonotype was counted at least ten times. One end of the junction fails to match germline, which may point to a read error. This chain links TRBV7-2 with TRBJ1-1; D is unresolved. Germline CDR1 and CDR2: SGHTA and FQGNSA. CDR3 length: 14 residues. The DNA of the CDR3 is TGTGCCAGCATCTTACAGAGGATGGGTACTGAAGCTTTCTTT. It encodes CASILQRMGTEAFF.

This clonotype occurred a few times. The chain recombines TRBV4-3 with TRBJ2-3, with 12 bases aligning to TRBD2. Germline CDR1 is LGHNA and CDR2 is YSLEER. The CDR3 consists of 16 residues. Germline trimming cut 2 bases from V and 3 bases from J; bases unmatched to any gene: 3. DNA for the CDR3: TGCGCCAGCAGCCAAAAACTAGCGGGAGGTACAGATACGCAGTATTTT. This codes for CASSQKLAGGTDTQYF.

The genes are TRBV6-1 and TRBJ1-6; 11 bases fit TRBD1. CDR1 is MNHNS and CDR2 is SASEGT in the germline V gene. This CDR3 contains 18 residues. Trimming cost V 6 bases and J 1 base; bases outside gene matches: 8. CDR3 coding DNA: TGTGCCAGCAGCTCGGGACAGGGGGTCGAGTCCTATAATTCACCCCTCCACTTT. This codes for CASSSGQGVESYNSPLHF.

This clonotype was detected a few times. One base away lies a much larger clone, so this may be a sequencing read error. V gene TRBV10-3 combines with J gene TRBJ2-1; 7 bases line up with TRBD2. The V gene's germline CDR1 is ENHRY and CDR2 SYGVKD. With 4 bases clipped from V and 7 bases from J, the junction kept 16 bases outside the gene matches. The CDR3 is 17 residues long. The CDR3: CAISGMAGPLRGNEQFF. Here the CDR3 DNA reads TGTGCCATCAGTGGGATGGCGGGTCCTTTGCGGGGGAATGAGCAGTTCTTC.

This clonotype was detected ten times or more. The genes are TRBV28 and TRBJ2-1, with TRBD2 matching over 7 bases. With V trimmed by 7 bases and J by 6 bases, 9 bases remained unmatched. Germline V gives CDR1 MDHEN, CDR2 SYDVKM. The CDR3 runs 14 residues. CDR3 sequence: CASTPLGRANEQFF. In nucleotides, the CDR3 is TGTGCCAGCACCCCCCTGGGGAGGGCCAATGAGCAGTTCTTC. The variable domain in full, with the rest retrieved from reference TRBV28 and TRBJ2-1, is DVKVTQSSRYLVKRTGEKVFLECVQDMDHENMFWYRQDPGLGLRLIYFSYDVKMKEKGDIPEGYSVSREKKERFSLILESASTNQTSMYLCASTPLGRANEQFFGPGTRLTVL.

The chain uses TRBV14 and TRBJ1-1; D is ambiguous. V was pared by 3 bases and J by 0 bases, with 14 bases between. Germline CDR1 SGHDN, CDR2 FVKESK. This CDR3 is built from 16 residues. The CDR3 nucleotides are TGTGCCAGCAGCCAGTGGGGAGGGAACATGAACACTGAAGCTTTCTTT. Its translation: CASSQWGGNMNTEAFF.

This clonotype came up many times. The chain is built from TRBV6-2 or TRBV6-3 and TRBJ1-2; D is ambiguous. The CDR3 runs 13 residues. Trimming pared 6 bases from V and 3 bases from J, leaving 11 bases between. Germline V lookup: CDR1 MNHEY, CDR2 SVGEGT. The CDR3 sequence is CASRDSIYYGYTF. CDR3 coding DNA: TGTGCCAGCAGAGATTCTATCTACTATGGCTACACCTTC.

There are many counts of this clonotype. V usage is TRBV20-1 and J usage is TRBJ2-7; 10 nucleotides align to TRBD2. Germline V gene lookup returns CDR1 DFQATT and CDR2 SNEGSKA (reference sequence). Unmatched junction bases numbered 14, after V lost 0 bases and J lost 3 bases. The CDR3 is 18 residues long. In DNA, the CDR3 is TGCAGTGCTAGAGATCCCTTGAGACTAGCGGGTACAAACTACGAGCAGTACTTC. Protein: CSARDPLRLAGTNYEQYF.

This clonotype was observed a handful of times. The chain uses TRBV24-1 and TRBJ2-5, with a possible D match to TRBD1 (6 bases). V gave up 9 bases and J gave up 4 bases, with 14 bases separating them. CDR3 length: 13 residues. Germline V gene lookup returns CDR1 KGHDR and CDR2 SFDVKD. The CDR3 protein is CATGGTEGETQYF. The CDR3 nucleotides read TGTGCCACCGGGGGCACTGAAGGAGAGACCCAGTACTTC.

The chain joins TRBV15 to TRBJ2-3; 7 bases map to TRBD1. This CDR3 contains 17 residues. Trimming removed 4 bases from V and 1 base from J; junction bases left unmatched: 11. Germline V gene sequence: CDR1 LNHNV, CDR2 YYDKDF (reference sequence). The CDR3 is CATSKKTGPPGTDTQYF. In nucleotides, the CDR3 is TGTGCCACCAGCAAAAAGACAGGGCCTCCAGGCACAGATACGCAGTATTTT.

This sequence joins TRBV7-2 and TRBJ1-1; no definite D call. Germline V gene sequence: CDR1 SGHTA, CDR2 FQGNSA. This CDR3 contains 12 residues. The V end lost 3 bases, the J end lost 7 bases, and 9 bases lay between the germline ends. The CDR3 nucleotides are TGTGCCAGCAGCTTTACTATTGGTGAAGCTTTCTTT. This gives the protein CASSFTIGEAFF.

This clonotype was seen a few times. J is TRBJ1-1 and V is TRBV11-2, with D unclear. This CDR3 is 13 amino acids long. CDR1 and CDR2 (germline): SGHAT, FQNNGV. Trimming stripped 7 bases from V and 3 bases from J, with 12 bases between. Here the CDR3 DNA reads TGTGCCAGCACCCGGGAGTACGACACTGAAGCTTTCTTT. It is translated as CASTREYDTEAFF.

CDR3: CASSLRGWGNEQFF. The DNA of the CDR3 is TGTGCCAGCAGTTTACGGGGGTGGGGCAATGAGCAGTTCTTC. The chain is built from TRBV28 and TRBJ2-1; tentatively, D is TRBD2 (6 bases). The CDR3 has 14 residues. The V gene's germline CDR1 is MDHEN and CDR2 SYDVKM. Trimming stripped 2 bases from V and 6 bases from J, with 11 bases between.

V gene TRBV28 combines with J gene TRBJ1-1, with 9 positions matching TRBD1. The CDR3 consists of 18 residues. V shed 2 bases, J shed 0 bases, and the junction held 10 bases outside the gene matches. Per the germline V gene, CDR1 is MDHEN and CDR2 is SYDVKM. The CDR3 region has the DNA TGTGCCAGCAGTTTAAAGTGGGGACAGGGCCTTATGAACACTGAAGCTTTCTTT. It translates to CASSLKWGQGLMNTEAFF. Complete variable domain (other parts from reference TRBV28 and TRBJ1-1): DVKVTQSSRYLVKRTGEKVFLECVQDMDHENMFWYRQDPGLGLRLIYFSYDVKMKEKGDIPEGYSVSREKKERFSLILESASTNQTSMYLCASSLKWGQGLMNTEAFFGQGTRLTVV.

This rearrangement joins TRBV28 to TRBJ2-5; perhaps D is TRBD1 or TRBD2 (5 bases each). The CDR3 is 16 amino acids. Trimming left V 5 bases short and J 2 bases short, with 18 bases between. Germline loops: CDR1 MDHEN, CDR2 SYDVKM. The CDR3 sequence is CASSPPGAGEQETQYF. In DNA, the CDR3 is TGTGCCAGCAGTCCCCCCGGGGCAGGCGAGCAAGAGACCCAGTACTTC.

This clonotype was counted at least ten times. This chain links TRBV2 with TRBJ2-1, with 10 bases identical to TRBD2. Per germline, CDR1 SNHLY and CDR2 FYNNEI. Unmatched junction bases numbered 10, after V lost 8 bases and J lost 3 bases. The CDR3 spans 16 residues. The CDR3 spells CASSGLAGVSYNEQFF. The CDR3 nucleotides read TGTGCCAGCTCTGGGCTAGCGGGAGTAAGCTACAATGAGCAGTTCTTC.

The rearrangement links TRBV29-1 to TRBJ2-3; possibly TRBD1 for D (5 bases). Per germline, CDR1 SQVTM and CDR2 ANQGSEA. V lost 5 bases, J lost 3 bases, and 15 bases lay in between. The CDR3 runs to 14 residues. Here the CDR3 DNA reads TGCAGCGTTTCAAAAGGGGTAGGGACAGATACGCAGTATTTT. Protein sequence: CSVSKGVGTDTQYF.

The chain combines TRBV4-1 with TRBJ1-2, with no clear D. Trimming cost V 0 bases and J 0 bases, with 14 bases left between them. The CDR3 is 17 amino acids. Germline CDR1 and CDR2: MGHRA and YSYEKL. CDR3 DNA sequence: TGCGCCAGCAGCCAAGAAGGTGAGGGCTCAGCTAACTATGGCTACACCTTC. Translation: CASSQEGEGSANYGYTF.

This clonotype was picked up a small number of times. V and J are TRBV24-1 and TRBJ2-1; D is possibly TRBD2 (5 bases). CDR3 length equals 13 residues. V was cut by 3 bases and J by 8 bases, with 10 bases left in between. Germline-derived CDR1 and CDR2 are KGHDR and SFDVKD. The CDR3 nucleotides are TGTGCCACCAGTGATGCCATGAGGGATGAGCAGTTCTTC. Residues: CATSDAMRDEQFF.

This clonotype was counted between two and nine times. V usage is TRBV6-6 and J usage is TRBJ2-3; no firm D call. Germline lookup yields CDR1 MNHNY and CDR2 SVGAGI (reference sequence). The V end was cut by 0 bases, the J end by 0 bases, with 7 bases between. The CDR3 totals 15 residues. The CDR3 region is CASSYSIGSTDTQYF. The CDR3 DNA follows: TGTGCCAGCAGTTACTCGATCGGGAGCACAGATACGCAGTATTTT.

At least ten counts were recorded for this clonotype. The J gene is TRBJ2-7, the V gene TRBV2, with 13 bases identical to TRBD2. The length of the CDR3 is 19 residues. Germline V gene data show CDR1 as SNHLY and CDR2 as FYNNEI. The V and J ends lost 0 bases and 2 bases, in that order; junction bases with no gene match: 10. The CDR3 DNA is TGTGCCAGCAGTGAAGCGGGGTTACGTGGGACTAGCGGGACCTACGAGCAGTACTTC. Protein product: CASSEAGLRGTSGTYEQYF.